Listed below are T cell receptor beta chains from one sample, sequenced in a study of graft-versus-host responses after intestinal transplantation. This table comes from immunoSEQ multiplex PCR, and its TCRdb copy is limited to in-frame clones, with some not included. The data show about 98,000 clones, around 88% seen once. The source was PBMCs, collected 255 days after intestinal transplant. Source of these receptors: a human patient who received an intestinal transplant, so some T cells may come from the graft donor. CDR3s include the opening cysteine and the closing phenylalanine or tryptophan. D genes are given only for firm matches. Clone sizes are given selectively: once, few, many, or a class where the clone is expanded.

V: TRBV14; D: NA; J: TRBJ1-1; size: NA; CDR3: CASSHHREWATEAFF; DNA: TGTGCCAGCAGCCACCACAGGGAATGGGCCACTGAAGCTTTCTTT
V: TRBV5-1; D: NA; J: TRBJ1-1; size: NA; CDR3: CASSFGGNTEAFF; DNA: TGCGCCAGCAGCTTTGGGGGGAACACTGAAGCTTTCTTT
V: TRBV5-1; D: NA; J: TRBJ2-5; size: NA; CDR3: CASSFQETQYF; DNA: TGCGCCAGCAGCTTCCAAGAGACCCAGTACTTC
V: TRBV19; D: NA; J: TRBJ1-1; size: NA; CDR3: CASSPRKGTEAFF; DNA: TGTGCCAGTAGTCCTAGGAAGGGCACTGAAGCTTTCTTT
V: TRBV27; D: NA; J: TRBJ1-1; size: NA; CDR3: CASSLLSNTEAFF; DNA: TGTGCCAGCAGTTTATTGAGCAACACTGAAGCTTTCTTT
V: TRBV6-1; D: TRBD1; J: TRBJ2-7; size: NA; CDR3: CASSELGTGVSYEQYF; DNA: TGTGCCAGCAGTGAGCTCGGAACAGGGGTATCCTACGAGCAGTACTTC
V: TRBV27; D: TRBD1; J: TRBJ2-7; size: NA; CDR3: CASSLYVGDSSSYEQYF; DNA: TGTGCCAGCAGTTTATATGTCGGGGACAGCTCTTCCTACGAGCAGTACTTC
V: TRBV7-2; D: TRBD1; J: TRBJ1-6; size: NA; CDR3: CASSSGGWSGSPLHF; DNA: TGTGCCAGCAGTTCAGGGGGGTGGTCGGGTTCACCCCTCCACTTT
V: TRBV11-2; D: TRBD1; J: TRBJ1-1; size: NA; CDR3: CASSLALRGGLRNTEAFF; DNA: TGTGCCAGCAGCTTAGCTCTTCGAGGGGGCTTAAGGAACACTGAAGCTTTCTTT
V: TRBV4-1; D: NA; J: TRBJ1-1; size: once; CDR3: CASSQGAANTEAFF; DNA: TGCGCCAGCAGCCAAGGGGCAGCGAACACTGAAGCTTTCTTT
V: TRBV11-2; D: NA; J: TRBJ1-2; size: NA; CDR3: CASSSPDPRRGYTF; DNA: TGTGCCAGCAGCTCTCCCGACCCTCGGCGGGGCTACACCTTC
V: TRBV20-1; D: NA; J: TRBJ1-6; size: NA; CDR3: CSGGGLLPLHF; DNA: TGCAGTGGAGGAGGTCTTTTACCCCTCCACTTT
V: TRBV5-1; D: NA; J: TRBJ1-1; size: NA; CDR3: CASSLQGDTEAFF; DNA: TGCGCCAGCAGCTTACAGGGAGATACTGAAGCTTTCTTT
V: TRBV27; D: TRBD1; J: TRBJ2-5; size: NA; CDR3: CASKTVLTGDGETQYF; DNA: TGTGCCAGCAAGACGGTATTGACAGGGGACGGAGAGACCCAGTACTTC
V: TRBV7-3; D: NA; J: TRBJ1-1; size: NA; CDR3: CASSFRRDCDTEAFF; DNA: TGTGCCAGCAGCTTTAGGAGGGACTGCGACACTGAAGCTTTCTTT
V: TRBV5-6; D: TRBD2; J: TRBJ2-3; size: NA; CDR3: CASSFLREDGTDTQYF; DNA: TGTGCCAGCAGCTTCTTGCGGGAGGATGGAACAGATACGCAGTATTTT
V: TRBV5-5; D: NA; J: TRBJ1-1; size: NA; CDR3: CASSVLWNTEAFF; DNA: TGTGCCAGCAGCGTTCTATGGAACACTGAAGCTTTCTTT
V: TRBV5-5; D: NA; J: TRBJ1-1; size: NA; CDR3: CASSSTMNTEAFF; DNA: TGTGCCAGCAGCTCGACCATGAACACTGAAGCTTTCTTT
V: TRBV5-6; D: TRBD2; J: TRBJ2-2; size: NA; CDR3: CASSLDGTSGGNTGELFF; DNA: TGTGCCAGCAGCTTGGATGGGACTAGCGGGGGGAACACCGGGGAGCTGTTTTTT
V: TRBV19; D: TRBD1; J: TRBJ2-1; size: few; CDR3: CASSKGTGRGDEQFF; DNA: TGTGCCAGTAGTAAGGGGACAGGTAGGGGCGATGAGCAGTTCTTC
V: TRBV30; D: NA; J: TRBJ1-1; size: NA; CDR3: CAWSMDQSTEAFF; DNA: TGTGCCTGGAGTATGGACCAGTCCACTGAAGCTTTCTTT
V: TRBV28; D: NA; J: TRBJ2-2; size: NA; CDR3: CASSFTATISTGELFF; DNA: TGTGCCAGCAGTTTTACAGCAACTATTTCCACCGGGGAGCTGTTTTTT
V: TRBV19; D: TRBD2; J: TRBJ2-5; size: NA; CDR3: CASSIGGGETQYF; DNA: TGTGCCAGTAGTATTGGGGGGGGAGAGACCCAGTACTTC
V: TRBV2; D: NA; J: TRBJ1-1; size: NA; CDR3: CASSGRAGNTEAFF; DNA: TGTGCCAGCAGTGGAAGGGCTGGGAACACTGAAGCTTTCTTT
V: TRBV7-7; D: TRBD2; J: TRBJ2-3; size: NA; CDR3: CASSLGLAGTTDTQYF; DNA: TGTGCTAGCAGCTTAGGCCTAGCGGGGACCACAGATACGCAGTATTTT
V: TRBV5-1; D: TRBD2; J: TRBJ2-3; size: NA; CDR3: CASSLIQRGGTDTQYF; DNA: TGCGCCAGCAGCTTGATCCAGCGGGGGGGCACAGATACGCAGTATTTT
V: TRBV6-5; D: NA; J: TRBJ2-7; size: few; CDR3: CASRKLQGGYEQYF; DNA: TGTGCCAGCAGGAAACTCCAGGGGGGGTACGAGCAGTACTTC
V: TRBV6-1; D: NA; J: TRBJ1-4; size: few; CDR3: CASSEVLRGSGKKLFF; DNA: TGTGCCAGCAGTGAAGTTTTGAGAGGAAGTGGAAAAAAACTGTTTTTT
V: TRBV4-2; D: NA; J: TRBJ2-5; size: NA; CDR3: CASSQDLQGETQYF; DNA: TGTGCCAGCAGCCAAGATTTGCAGGGAGAGACCCAGTACTTC
V: TRBV4-3; D: TRBD2; J: TRBJ2-1; size: NA; CDR3: CASSQAGGDNEQFF; DNA: TGCGCCAGCAGCCAGGCGGGGGGCGACAATGAGCAGTTCTTC
V: TRBV15; D: NA; J: TRBJ2-1; size: NA; CDR3: CATSRGAQEDEQFF; DNA: TGTGCCACCAGCAGAGGAGCCCAGGAAGATGAGCAGTTCTTC
V: TRBV14; D: NA; J: TRBJ2-7; size: NA; CDR3: CASSQGEQYF; DNA: TGTGCCAGCAGCCAAGGGGAGCAGTACTTC
V: TRBV6-5; D: NA; J: TRBJ1-4; size: NA; CDR3: CASSYISATNEKLFF; DNA: TGTGCCAGCAGTTATATTTCTGCAACTAATGAAAAACTGTTTTTT
V: TRBV27; D: TRBD1; J: TRBJ1-2; size: NA; CDR3: CASKLTGMGDGYTF; DNA: TGTGCCAGCAAACTGACAGGGATGGGAGATGGCTACACCTTC
V: TRBV2; D: NA; J: TRBJ1-4; size: NA; CDR3: CASSEAQGRIVEKLFF; DNA: TGTGCCAGCAGTGAAGCGCAAGGGCGGATCGTTGAAAAACTGTTTTTT
V: TRBV18; D: NA; J: TRBJ1-4; size: NA; CDR3: CASSGDRPDDNEKLFF; DNA: TGTGCCAGCTCAGGCGACCGACCGGACGATAATGAAAAACTGTTTTTT
V: TRBV5-8; D: NA; J: TRBJ1-4; size: NA; CDR3: CASSRQPINEKLFF; DNA: TGTGCCAGCAGCAGACAGCCTATTAATGAAAAACTGTTTTTT
V: TRBV6-1; D: TRBD1; J: TRBJ1-2; size: NA; CDR3: CASNGQGDYGYTF; DNA: TGTGCCAGCAATGGACAGGGGGACTATGGCTACACCTTC
V: TRBV29-1; D: TRBD2; J: TRBJ2-1; size: NA; CDR3: CSVRGARGGYNEQFF; DNA: TGCAGCGTACGCGGGGCCCGGGGGGGGTACAATGAGCAGTTCTTC
V: TRBV6-1; D: NA; J: TRBJ1-3; size: NA; CDR3: CASSRGYPSGNTIYF; DNA: TGTGCCAGCAGCCGAGGCTATCCTTCTGGAAACACCATATATTTT
V: TRBV5-6; D: NA; J: TRBJ1-6; size: NA; CDR3: CASGLQLYNSPLHF; DNA: TGTGCCAGCGGACTACAGCTGTATAATTCACCCCTCCACTTT
V: TRBV29-1; D: NA; J: TRBJ2-5; size: NA; CDR3: CSVGLSQETQYF; DNA: TGCAGCGTTGGGCTGAGCCAAGAGACCCAGTACTTC
V: TRBV6-5; D: NA; J: TRBJ1-1; size: NA; CDR3: CASSYSRGVANTEAFF; DNA: TGTGCCAGCAGTTACTCCCGAGGGGTTGCAAACACTGAAGCTTTCTTT
V: TRBV6-1; D: NA; J: TRBJ1-3; size: NA; CDR3: CASKGGNTIYF; DNA: TGTGCCAGCAAGGGGGGGAACACCATATATTTT
V: TRBV12-2; D: NA; J: TRBJ2-3; size: NA; CDR3: CASRSTRASDTQYF; DNA: TGTGCAAGTCGCTCGACCCGAGCCTCCGATACGCAGTATTTT
V: TRBV4-1; D: NA; J: TRBJ2-5; size: NA; CDR3: CASSQVLGGETQYF; DNA: TGCGCCAGCAGCCAAGTGTTAGGCGGGGAGACCCAGTACTTC
V: TRBV5-4; D: TRBD1; J: TRBJ1-1; size: NA; CDR3: CASSWEGAGNTEAFF; DNA: TGTGCCAGCAGCTGGGAGGGGGCGGGGAACACTGAAGCTTTCTTT
V: TRBV29-1; D: TRBD1; J: TRBJ2-3; size: NA; CDR3: CSVGQGWTDTQYF; DNA: TGCAGCGTAGGACAGGGGTGGACAGATACGCAGTATTTT
V: TRBV6-6; D: NA; J: TRBJ1-1; size: NA; CDR3: CASRIQGNTEAFF; DNA: TGTGCCAGCAGAATACAGGGGAACACTGAAGCTTTCTTT
V: TRBV4-1; D: TRBD1; J: TRBJ2-5; size: NA; CDR3: CASSRLFGQALMSQETQYF; DNA: TGCGCCAGCAGCCGCTTATTTGGACAGGCTTTAATGTCTCAAGAGACCCAGTACTTC
V: TRBV10-3; D: NA; J: TRBJ1-1; size: few; CDR3: CAISESMGPNTEAFF; DNA: TGTGCCATCAGTGAGTCGATGGGACCGAACACTGAAGCTTTCTTT
V: TRBV25-1; D: TRBD1; J: TRBJ1-2; size: NA; CDR3: CASGDYQGDYGYTF; DNA: TGTGCCAGCGGGGACTATCAGGGGGACTATGGCTACACCTTC
V: TRBV5-1; D: NA; J: TRBJ1-1; size: few; CDR3: CASSSSGGRNTEAFF; DNA: TGCGCCAGCAGCTCCTCTGGGGGAAGGAACACTGAAGCTTTCTTT
V: TRBV5-5; D: TRBD1; J: TRBJ2-7; size: NA; CDR3: CASSRQGAGYEQYF; DNA: TGTGCCAGCAGCCGACAGGGGGCGGGCTACGAGCAGTACTTC
V: TRBV6-4; D: NA; J: TRBJ1-2; size: NA; CDR3: CASSDSVGNGYTF; DNA: TGTGCCAGCAGTGACTCGGTGGGGAATGGCTACACCTTC
V: TRBV6-4; D: NA; J: TRBJ1-5; size: NA; CDR3: CASSDFAGNQPQHF; DNA: TGTGCCAGCAGTGACTTTGCAGGGAATCAGCCCCAGCATTTT